These 14 T cell receptor beta chains share one sample of origin, sequenced in a study of blood T cells in healthy people across ages. For the second PCR, which ran for about 7 to 11 cycles, a sample-barcoded 5' primer and a J-beta primer mix were used. TCRdb redid the calling of the 5' RACE reads with MiXCR, one entry per CDR3 protein. This repertoire shows over 450,000 distinct CDR3 sequences, approximately 25% found once; its top ten account for less than 9%. This sample also appeared in a second study, on T cells of mothers and their children.

The sequencing sample was made of blood. All receptors derive from a boy younger than 18 in good health.

This clonotype showed up just a few times. The rearrangement joins TRBV11-2 to TRBJ2-7; D perhaps matches TRBD2 (5 bases). V was shortened by 5 bases and J by 5 bases, with 13 bases between the two germline ends. Germline V CDR1 and CDR2: SGHAT, FQNNGV. The CDR3 has 13 residues. The chain's CDR3 is CASSLTRGHEQYF. Here the CDR3 DNA reads TGTGCCAGCAGCCTTACTCGGGGTCACGAGCAGTACTTC.

V gene TRBV6-5 combines with J gene TRBJ2-1, with TRBD2 matching over 11 bases. V gave up 7 bases and J gave up 5 bases; unmatched junction bases: 7. Germline loops: CDR1 MNHEY, CDR2 SVGAGI. CDR3 size: 15 residues. The CDR3 loop is CASTATSGGHNEQFF. CDR3 DNA: TGTGCCAGCACTGCTACTAGCGGGGGACACAATGAGCAGTTCTTC.

This clonotype has just a few counts. This rearrangement joins TRBV7-2 to TRBJ1-1, with a weak D call TRBD1 (5 bases). Trimming stripped 1 base from V and 4 bases from J, with 16 bases between. Germline V gene data show CDR1 as SGHTA and CDR2 as FQGNSA. The CDR3 sequence is 16 residues long. Written as DNA, the CDR3 is TGTGCCAGCAGCTTAGGCCCGGGGCGACTTTCCACTGAAGCTTTCTTT. Its protein is CASSLGPGRLSTEAFF.

V gene TRBV3-1 combines with J gene TRBJ2-2; D gene unclear. CDR1 LGHDT and CDR2 YNNKEL come from the germline V gene (reference sequence). The CDR3 contains 13 residues. Trimming took 4 bases from V and 6 from J, leaving 9 bases between them. CDR3: CASSPSTPGELFF. In DNA, the CDR3 is TGTGCCAGCAGCCCATCGACACCCGGGGAGCTGTTTTTT.

This clonotype was detected only a few times. This chain links TRBV4-3 with TRBJ2-7; D call uncertain. Germline assignment: CDR1 LGHNA and CDR2 YSLEER. This CDR3 contains 16 residues. V was cut by 1 base and J by 0 bases, with 13 bases left in between. The CDR3 DNA is TGCGCCAGCAGCCAAGGGGCAGAGGTCAGCTCCTACGAGCAGTACTTC. This encodes CASSQGAEVSSYEQYF.

This clonotype occurred a few times. The chain uses TRBV7-2 and TRBJ2-3; D perhaps matches TRBD1 (6 bases). CDR1 and CDR2 (germline): SGHTA, FQGNSA. The CDR3 extends over 16 amino acids. Trimming left V 2 bases short and J 3 bases short, with 15 bases between. The CDR3 coding sequence is TGTGCCAGCAGCTTAATTGTAGGGGGTAGGACAGATACGCAGTATTTT. This codes for CASSLIVGGRTDTQYF.

This clonotype appeared many times. The chain is built from TRBV20-1 and TRBJ2-5, with TRBD2 identical over 8 bases. The CDR3 totals 13 residues. From germline, CDR1 is DFQATT and CDR2 SNEGSKA (reference sequence). V shed 2 bases, J shed 2 bases, and the junction held 1 base outside the gene matches. CDR3 sequence reads: CSARLAGQETQYF. CDR3 coding DNA: TGCAGTGCTAGACTAGCGGGTCAAGAGACCCAGTACTTC.

The rearrangement uses TRBV6-6 and TRBJ1-2; TRBD1 might be the D (6 bases). CDR1 and CDR2 from the germline V gene are MNHNY and SVGAGI (reference sequence). CDR3 size: 14 residues. Trimming cost V 6 bases and J 1 base, with 12 bases left between them. The chain's CDR3 is CASRERGGNYGYTF. CDR3 nucleotide sequence: TGTGCCAGCAGAGAGAGGGGGGGTAACTATGGCTACACCTTC.

The rearrangement joins TRBV28 to TRBJ2-5; TRBD1 matches 7 bases. The J call may be in error: the DNA end matches TRBJ2-1 better. Germline V gives CDR1 MDHEN, CDR2 SYDVKM. The CDR3 runs 15 residues. This chain's CDR3 is CASSLVPTGRNEQFF. Written as DNA, the CDR3 is TGTGCCAGCAGTTTAGTCCCGACAGGGCGCAATGAGCAGTTCTTC.

The chain is built from TRBV4-1 and TRBJ2-5; D not resolved. V was cut by 2 bases and J by 5 bases, with 12 bases left in between. The length of the CDR3 is 14 residues. Germline-derived CDR1 and CDR2 are MGHRA and YSYEKL. The DNA for the CDR3 is TGCGCCAGCAGCCAAAACTTGTTGGGGGAGACCCAGTACTTC. Translation: CASSQNLLGETQYF.

The chain is built from TRBV9 and TRBJ1-1; the match to TRBD1 covers 7 bases. Germline V gene lookup returns CDR1 SGDLS and CDR2 YYNGEE. The CDR3 runs to 13 residues. Trimming took 4 bases from V and 7 from J; bases not matched to a gene: 7. CDR3 sequence: CASSPGTAYEAFF. In nucleotides, the CDR3 is TGTGCCAGCAGCCCCGGGACAGCATATGAAGCTTTCTTT.

This clonotype has a count of ten or more. J is TRBJ2-1 and V is TRBV12-3 or TRBV12-4; 7 positions match TRBD2. Trimming removed 3 bases from V and 3 bases from J; junction bases left unmatched: 2. The CDR3 has 14 residues. The CDR3 DNA reads as TGTGCCAGCAGTTTCAGCGGGATCTACAATGAGCAGTTCTTC. The encoded protein is CASSFSGIYNEQFF.

This clonotype was observed a few times. This chain joins TRBV12-3 or TRBV12-4 and TRBJ2-3; no definite D call. This CDR3 spans 14 amino acids. The V end lost 3 bases, the J end lost 2 bases, and 9 bases lay between the germline ends. CDR3: CASSLRRPTDTQYF. CDR3 DNA sequence: TGTGCCAGCAGTTTGCGCAGGCCCACAGATACGCAGTATTTT.

The V call is TRBV20-1, the J call TRBJ2-3, with TRBD2 matching over 14 bases. V lost 3 bases, J lost 5 bases, and 13 bases stayed unmatched. Germline V gene data show CDR1 as DFQATT and CDR2 as SNEGSKA (reference sequence). This CDR3 contains 18 residues. The CDR3 is CSASPRTSGRIKEDTQYF. The CDR3 DNA reads TGCAGTGCTAGCCCTAGGACTAGCGGGAGGATCAAAGAAGATACGCAGTATTTT.